A selection of T cell receptor beta chains follows, all from one sample in a study of T cell repertoires in cytomegalovirus infection. These TCRs' antigens remain unknown. TCRdb reprocessed the reads via MiXCR and lists one record per CDR3 protein. In the table there are about 830,000 distinct CDR3 sequences, approximately 29% of which are singletons. The material was cultured CD8+ T cells from PBMCs, obtained from culture after CMV antigen stimulation. The source is a human donor in good health (CMV status not recorded). Some clones in this sample may be carry-over from other donors' samples. Each CDR3 is given with its conserved first and last residue. D genes are given only for firm matches. Rows give clone size only sometimes, using once, few, many, or a class for an expanded clone.

j_call | clone_size | d_call | v_call | cdr3_nt | cdr3_aa
TRBJ2-4 | few | NA | TRBV27 | TGTGCCAGCAGTTTTGGTGGGGGAAACATTCAGTACTTC | CASSFGGGNIQYF
TRBJ2-2 | few | NA | TRBV10-3 | TGTGCCATCCGGACACCAACGGACACCGGGGAGCTGTTTTTT | CAIRTPTDTGELFF
TRBJ1-1 | NA | NA | TRBV5-6 | TGTGCCAGCAGTAGACCGGGACATTCGAACACTGAAGCTTTCTTT | CASSRPGHSNTEAFF
TRBJ2-2 | NA | TRBD1 | TRBV27 | TGTGCCACTGGACAGGGGGCTAGCACCGGGGAGCTGTTTTTT | CATGQGASTGELFF
TRBJ1-3 | NA | TRBD1 | TRBV10-3 | TGTGCCATCAGGACCGGACAGGGGGCTTCTGGAAACACCATATATTTT | CAIRTGQGASGNTIYF
TRBJ2-3 | NA | NA | TRBV14 | TGTGCCAGCAGCCTTTTAAGAGGGGGCACAGATACGCAGTATTTT | CASSLLRGGTDTQYF
TRBJ2-3 | few | TRBD2 | TRBV7-9 | TGTGCCAGCAGCTCGCTACTAGCGGGGGAGGTAGTAGATACGCAGTATTTT | CASSSLLAGEVVDTQYF
TRBJ2-2 | NA | TRBD1 | TRBV27 | TGTGCCAGCTCCTGGACAGGGCTGGGCACCGGGGAGCTGTTTTTT | CASSWTGLGTGELFF
TRBJ2-1 | NA | NA | TRBV27 | TGTGCCAGCAGTCTCCCGGGTCCTAAGGAGTTCTTC | CASSLPGPKEFF
TRBJ1-1 | NA | NA | TRBV5-6 | TGTGCCAGCAGCTTCCCTAAGGGTTTGAACACTGAAGCTTTCTTT | CASSFPKGLNTEAFF
TRBJ2-7 | NA | TRBD1 | TRBV27 | TGTGCCAGCAGTCCGGGACAGGGCGGTCACTACGAGCAGTACTTC | CASSPGQGGHYEQYF
TRBJ2-1 | few | NA | TRBV6-1 | TGTGCCAGCAGTGTAGGTGCCAATGAGCAGTTCTTC | CASSVGANEQFF
TRBJ1-1 | many | NA | TRBV6-1 | TGTGCCACCCAGGGAGACACTGAAGCTTTCTTT | CATQGDTEAFF
TRBJ2-5 | NA | TRBD2 | TRBV14 | TGTGCCAGCAGCCAAGATCTTATGCGGGGGGCGTCGACCCAGTACTTC | CASSQDLMRGASTQYF
TRBJ2-1 | NA | TRBD1 | TRBV7-9 | TGTGCCAGCTCGCCCGGGGGGACAGGGATTCTTGGTGAGCAGTTCTTC | CASSPGGTGILGEQFF
TRBJ1-4 | NA | NA | TRBV7-9 | TGTGCCAACAGCTTAGAAAACAGTGAAAAACTGTTTTTT | CANSLENSEKLFF
TRBJ1-2 | NA | TRBD1 | TRBV7-9 | TGTGCCAGCACCCAACCCCTGGCCGGGACAGGGGGCTTCTATGGCTACACCTTC | CASTQPLAGTGGFYGYTF
TRBJ2-4 | few | NA | TRBV11-2 | TGTGCCAGCAGCTTAGTGGGCGGCATTCAGTACTTC | CASSLVGGIQYF
TRBJ1-5 | many | NA | TRBV28 | TGTGCCAGCAGTTTCTTGGGTAATCAGCCCCAGCATTTT | CASSFLGNQPQHF
TRBJ2-1 | many | NA | TRBV7-2 | TGTGCCAGCAGCTTAGATTGGGGGCTGGGGAATGAGCAGTTCTTC | CASSLDWGLGNEQFF
TRBJ2-3 | NA | NA | TRBV27 | TGTGCCAGCAGAGGACAGAGTTTTTCGCCAGATACGCAGTATTTT | CASRGQSFSPDTQYF
TRBJ2-3 | large | NA | TRBV7-4 | TGTGCCAGCAGCCCCAAGGGGGGGGGGCACGAAGATACGCAGTATTTT | CASSPKGGGHEDTQYF
TRBJ2-2 | many | NA | TRBV7-7 | TGTGCTAGCAGCTCGGGACGGCCGAACACCGGGGAGCTGTTTTTT | CASSSGRPNTGELFF
TRBJ2-5 | few | NA | TRBV6-5 | TGTGCCAGCAGTCCGCAACAGGGAAGGGAGACCCAGTACTTC | CASSPQQGRETQYF
TRBJ2-1 | few | NA | TRBV27 | TGTGCCAGCACCCTAACTGGCCTAGCGATTGGGAATGAGCAGTTCTTC | CASTLTGLAIGNEQFF
TRBJ1-5 | few | TRBD1 | TRBV6-2/TRBV6-3 | TGTGCCAGCAGTTGGACAGGGACCTATCAGCCCCAGCATTTT | CASSWTGTYQPQHF
TRBJ2-6 | NA | NA | TRBV27 | TGTGCCAACAGTTTTGGGGGGGCCAACGTCCTGACTTTC | CANSFGGANVLTF
TRBJ1-4 | NA | NA | TRBV7-6 | TGTGCCAGCGGCTCCCCAGGGACAACTAATGAAAAACTGTTTTTT | CASGSPGTTNEKLFF
TRBJ1-3 | few | NA | TRBV7-9 | TGTGCCAGCAGCTTAGAAGGGATTGGAAACACCATATATTTT | CASSLEGIGNTIYF
TRBJ2-7 | NA | NA | TRBV9 | TGTGCCAGCAGCGTCGACAGGAGCGATTACGAGCAGTACTTC | CASSVDRSDYEQYF
TRBJ1-1 | few | TRBD1 | TRBV12-3/TRBV12-4 | TGTGCCAGCAGTCTCCAGGGGGCGATGGGAACTTTCTTT | CASSLQGAMGTFF
TRBJ2-1 | NA | TRBD2 | TRBV12-3/TRBV12-4 | TGTGCCAGCAGTTCCGGACTAGCGGGGGGGATCAATGAGCAGTTCTTC | CASSSGLAGGINEQFF
TRBJ2-1 | few | NA | TRBV19 | TGTGCCAGTAATGTCGGGGGCATGAATGAGCAGTTCTTC | CASNVGGMNEQFF
TRBJ1-1 | NA | NA | TRBV24-1 | TGTGCCACCAGAACCTCGGTGTCCACTGAAGCTTTCTTT | CATRTSVSTEAFF
TRBJ2-2 | many | NA | TRBV7-2 | TGTGCCAGCAGCTTTGTGGTCGGGGAGCTGTTTTTT | CASSFVVGELFF
TRBJ2-3 | NA | NA | TRBV7-4 | TGTGCCAGCAGCTCCGGATGGGAAAGAACAGATACGCAGTATTTT | CASSSGWERTDTQYF
TRBJ1-5 | NA | NA | TRBV27 | TGTGCCAGCAGTCTTTCAGGGCACCATCAGCCCCAGCATTTT | CASSLSGHHQPQHF
TRBJ1-5 | NA | NA | TRBV27 | TGTGCCAGCACCGTAGGGAATCAGCCCCAGCATTTT | CASTVGNQPQHF
TRBJ2-1 | few | TRBD1 | TRBV20-1 | TGCAGTGCTAGAGACCGACAGGGTAGCTCCTACAATGAGCAGTTCTTC | CSARDRQGSSYNEQFF
TRBJ2-1 | many | NA | TRBV7-8 | TGTGCCAGCAGCATTAGGGGTCTCTTCAATGAGCAGTTCTTC | CASSIRGLFNEQFF
TRBJ2-3 | many | NA | TRBV7-6 | TGTGCCAGCAGCTTAAGCTTACGGGGGGCCACAGATACGCAGTATTTT | CASSLSLRGATDTQYF
TRBJ1-6 | few | NA | TRBV5-6 | TGTGCCAGCAGCTTGGGCAGGTCACATTCACCCCTCCACTTT | CASSLGRSHSPLHF
TRBJ2-1 | NA | TRBD1 | TRBV24-1 | TGTGCCACCAGTGACCTTGACAGGGGAGGGCAGTTCTTC | CATSDLDRGGQFF
TRBJ2-2 | few | NA | TRBV25-1 | TGTGCCAGCAGTGAGGGGCTCCTGAACACCGGGGAGCTGTTTTTT | CASSEGLLNTGELFF
TRBJ1-1 | NA | NA | TRBV29-1 | TGCAGCGTTGAAGCCAGAGAAAGGGCTAACACTGAAGCTTTCTTT | CSVEARERANTEAFF
TRBJ1-2 | once | NA | TRBV5-1 | TGCGCCAGCAGCTTTCTGACCCGGACAGCGGGGAACTATGGCTACACCTTC | CASSFLTRTAGNYGYTF
TRBJ2-3 | few | NA | TRBV7-6 | TGTGCCAGCAGTGCCCTTTATAGGCCTAGCACAGATACGCAGTATTTT | CASSALYRPSTDTQYF
TRBJ2-7 | NA | NA | TRBV5-5 | TGTGCCAGCACCTCTCCGGAGGGATTTTACGAGCAGTACTTC | CASTSPEGFYEQYF
TRBJ1-2 | NA | TRBD1 | TRBV7-9 | TGTGCCAGCAGCCTCAAGGGCGACAGGGGATCGAATGGCTACACCTTC | CASSLKGDRGSNGYTF
TRBJ2-3 | few | TRBD2 | TRBV5-6 | TGTGCCAGCAAGACTAGCGGTGACACAGATACGCAGTATTTT | CASKTSGDTDTQYF
TRBJ2-1 | NA | NA | TRBV7-7 | TGTGCTAGCAGCCCAAGACAGGGAGGGCACTACAATGAGCAGTTCTTC | CASSPRQGGHYNEQFF
TRBJ2-1 | few | TRBD2 | TRBV6-1 | TGTGCCAGCAGTGTACTAGCGGGGTCTCACGAGCAGTTCTTC | CASSVLAGSHEQFF
TRBJ2-5 | many | TRBD2 | TRBV7-8 | TGTGCCAGCAGCCCGCTTAAAGCGGGGGGCAGAGAGACCCAGTACTTC | CASSPLKAGGRETQYF